A selection of T cell receptor beta chains follows, all from one sample in a study of blood T cell repertoires in COVID-19. Using immunoSEQ multiplex PCR, the repertoire was profiled, and TCRdb retains in-frame clones only, with some absent. The sample lists about 140,000 clones, 85% to 90% occurring once. Input material: peripheral blood. These receptor sequences come from a woman aged 40 to 50 with acute or convalescent COVID-19. The CDR3 runs from the conserved cysteine through the conserved F or W. A D gene is named only where the DNA matches it firmly. A row's size may be missing; if present it is once, few, many or a size class.

>.|.|TRBJ1-4|TRBV10-3
CAISESELLLEKLFF
TGTGCCATCAGTGAGTCGGAGCTGCTCTTGGAAAAACTGTTTTTT
>.|TRBD2|TRBJ2-5|TRBV4-2
CASSLGGSGQETQYF
TGTGCCAGCAGCCTCGGGGGGAGCGGACAAGAGACCCAGTACTTC
>.|.|TRBJ2-1|TRBV2
CASSSQGSPYNEQFF
TGTGCCAGCAGTAGTCAGGGATCCCCCTACAATGAGCAGTTCTTC
>.|TRBD1|TRBJ1-1|TRBV7-3
CASSRTGAAEEAFF
TGTGCCAGCAGTCGCACAGGGGCGGCCGAAGAAGCTTTCTTT
>.|TRBD2|TRBJ2-7|TRBV10-3
CAIQRGPTYEQYF
TGTGCCATCCAGCGGGGGCCGACCTACGAGCAGTACTTC
>.|.|TRBJ1-6|TRBV27
CASSLFGLPGGYNSPLHF
TGTGCCAGCAGTTTATTCGGACTCCCGGGCGGATATAATTCACCCCTCCACTTT
>.|.|TRBJ1-5|TRBV2
CASSERGMSNQPQHF
TGTGCCAGCAGTGAAAGGGGTATGAGCAATCAGCCCCAGCATTTT
>.|.|TRBJ2-2|TRBV3-1/TRBV3-2
CASTLLAGNTGELFF
TGTGCCAGTACCCTACTAGCAGGGAACACCGGGGAGCTGTTTTTT
>.|TRBD2|TRBJ2-1|TRBV24-1
CATSRSGIEQFF
TGTGCCACCAGTCGTAGCGGGATTGAGCAGTTCTTC
>.|.|TRBJ2-7|TRBV3-1/TRBV3-2
CASSHWAGPTYEQYF
TGTGCCAGCAGCCATTGGGCGGGACCGACCTACGAGCAGTACTTC
>.|.|TRBJ1-2|TRBV10-3
CAISGPNYGYTF
TGTGCCATCAGTGGGCCTAACTATGGCTACACCTTC
>once|TRBD2|TRBJ2-1|TRBV30
CAWSVKRGRIYNEQFF
TGTGCCTGGAGTGTTAAGCGGGGCCGCATTTACAATGAGCAGTTCTTC
>.|TRBD1|TRBJ1-2|TRBV3-1/TRBV3-2
CASSQSTETGIDGYTF
TGTGCCAGCAGCCAATCTACCGAGACAGGGATCGATGGCTACACCTTC
>.|.|TRBJ1-6|TRBV24-1
CATQNQGNSPLHF
TGTGCCACCCAAAATCAGGGTAATTCACCCCTCCACTTT
>.|.|TRBJ2-3|TRBV4-3
CASSHLDVGTGDDTQYF
TGCGCCAGCAGCCATCTGGACGTGGGAACGGGGGACGATACGCAGTATTTT
>once|TRBD1|TRBJ1-2|TRBV5-1
CASNRDSSYGYTF
TGCGCCAGCAACAGGGACAGTTCCTATGGCTACACCTTC
>.|.|TRBJ1-2|TRBV4-3
CASSQDVGLNYGYTF
TGCGCCAGCAGCCAAGACGTGGGGCTTAACTATGGCTACACCTTC
>.|TRBD1|TRBJ1-1|TRBV6-6
CASSFSGTEVVEAFF
TGTGCCAGCAGTTTCTCCGGGACAGAAGTTGTTGAAGCTTTCTTT
>.|TRBD1|TRBJ1-2|TRBV27
CASSLQGQSYGYTF
TGTGCCAGCAGTCTTCAGGGACAGTCGTATGGCTACACCTTC
>once|TRBD1|TRBJ1-6|TRBV23-1
CATSRQGGSPLHF
TGCGCCACCAGTCGACAGGGAGGCTCACCCCTCCACTTT
>.|.|TRBJ1-2|TRBV29-1
CSVVDGRGGRYGYTF
TGCAGCGTTGTGGATGGTAGGGGTGGTCGGTATGGCTACACCTTC
>.|TRBD2|TRBJ2-1|TRBV27
CASSSLAGAGDEQFF
TGTGCCAGCAGTTCACTAGCGGGAGCGGGGGATGAGCAGTTCTTC
>.|TRBD1|TRBJ2-1|TRBV6-5
CASRREGAAYNEQFF
TGTGCCAGCAGAAGAGAGGGGGCCGCTTACAATGAGCAGTTCTTC
>once|.|TRBJ2-2|TRBV3-1/TRBV3-2
CASSQERMGGRELFF
TGTGCCAGCAGCCAAGAAAGAATGGGGGGGCGGGAGCTGTTTTTT
>.|TRBD1|TRBJ1-2|TRBV24-1
CATSDTTGVDGYTF
TGTGCCACCAGTGACACGACAGGGGTAGACGGCTACACCTTC
>.|.|TRBJ1-2|TRBV29-1
CSVDRGSYGYTF
TGCAGCGTTGATAGAGGGTCCTATGGCTACACCTTC
>.|.|TRBJ2-1|TRBV12-5
CASGWSVPELSGISYNEQFF
TGTGCTAGTGGTTGGTCGGTGCCCGAATTGTCAGGGATATCCTACAATGAGCAGTTCTTC
>once|.|TRBJ1-2|TRBV5-1
CASSPDSNYGYTF
TGCGCCAGCAGCCCGGACAGTAACTATGGCTACACCTTC
>.|TRBD1|TRBJ2-5|TRBV7-3
CASSARTGRQETQYF
TGTGCCAGCAGCGCTCGGACAGGACGCCAAGAGACCCAGTACTTC
>.|TRBD2|TRBJ2-3|TRBV4-3
CASSQEAGGSTDTQYF
TGCGCCAGCAGCCAAGAGGCGGGGGGGAGCACAGATACGCAGTATTTT
>once|.|TRBJ2-5|TRBV12-3/TRBV12-4
CASSRLVQETQYF
TGTGCCAGCAGTAGACTCGTACAAGAGACCCAGTACTTC
>once|.|TRBJ2-5|TRBV4-3
CASSQEGTSRRETQYF
TGCGCCAGCAGCCAAGAGGGGACTTCAAGGAGGGAGACCCAGTACTTC
>once|TRBD2|TRBJ2-3|TRBV28
CASSLPAQTSGVITDTQYF
TGTGCCAGCAGTTTACCGGCCCAGACTAGCGGGGTGATAACAGATACGCAGTATTTT
>.|TRBD1|TRBJ1-1|TRBV2
CASSALGQGGTEAFF
TGTGCCAGCAGTGCTCTAGGACAGGGTGGGACTGAAGCTTTCTTT
>.|.|TRBJ2-2|TRBV18
CASSPSALNTGELFF
TGTGCCAGCTCACCCAGCGCCTTGAACACCGGGGAGCTGTTTTTT
>.|.|TRBJ1-4|TRBV30
CAWTPGTLNTVREKLFF
TGTGCCTGGACCCCCGGGACACTGAACACTGTACGTGAAAAACTGTTTTTT
>.|TRBD2|TRBJ2-7|TRBV6-2/TRBV6-3
CASSLAVYEQYF
TGTGCCAGCAGTCTAGCGGTCTACGAGCAGTACTTC
>.|TRBD1|TRBJ2-6|TRBV4-2
CASSQDSPYWGQAGANVLTF
TGTGCCAGCAGCCAAGATTCACCATATTGGGGACAGGCTGGGGCCAACGTCCTGACTTTC
>few|.|TRBJ1-6|TRBV27
CASSPGGSTSNSPLHF
TGTGCCAGCAGTCCAGGTGGCAGCACGAGTAATTCACCCCTCCACTTT
>.|.|TRBJ2-2|TRBV18
CASSPRGQTGNTGELFF
TGTGCCAGCTCACCTCGAGGCCAGACGGGGAACACCGGGGAGCTGTTTTTT